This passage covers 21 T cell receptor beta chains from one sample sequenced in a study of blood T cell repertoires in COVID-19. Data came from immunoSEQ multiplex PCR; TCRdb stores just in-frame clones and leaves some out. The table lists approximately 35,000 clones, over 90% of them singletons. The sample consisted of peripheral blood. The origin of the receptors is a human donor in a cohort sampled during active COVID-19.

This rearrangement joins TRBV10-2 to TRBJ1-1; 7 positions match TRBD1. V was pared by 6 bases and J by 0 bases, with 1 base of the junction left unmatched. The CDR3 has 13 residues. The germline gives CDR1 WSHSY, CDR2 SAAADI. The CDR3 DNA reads TGCGCCAGCAGGGACAGGCTGAACACTGAAGCTTTCTTT. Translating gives CASRDRLNTEAFF.

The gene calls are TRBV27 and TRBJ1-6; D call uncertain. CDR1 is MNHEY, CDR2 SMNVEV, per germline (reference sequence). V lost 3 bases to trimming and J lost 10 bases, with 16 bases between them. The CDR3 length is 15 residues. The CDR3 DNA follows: TGTGCCAGCAGTTTCGACCTACAGAACGGATCACCCCTCCACTTT. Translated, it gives CASSFDLQNGSPLHF.

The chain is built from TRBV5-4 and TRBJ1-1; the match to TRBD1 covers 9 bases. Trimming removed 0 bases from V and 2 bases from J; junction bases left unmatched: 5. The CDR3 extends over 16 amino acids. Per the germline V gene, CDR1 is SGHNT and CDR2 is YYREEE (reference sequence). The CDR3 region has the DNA TGTGCCAGCAGCTTGGCGGGGACAGGGTTTAACACTGAAGCTTTCTTT. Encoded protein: CASSLAGTGFNTEAFF.

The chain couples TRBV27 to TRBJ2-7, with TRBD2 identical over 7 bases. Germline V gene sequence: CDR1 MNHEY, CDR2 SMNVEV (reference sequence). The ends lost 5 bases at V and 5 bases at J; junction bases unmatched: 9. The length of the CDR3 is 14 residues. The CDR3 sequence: CASSVSSGWDEQYF. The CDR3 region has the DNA TGTGCCAGCAGTGTGTCTAGCGGCTGGGACGAGCAGTACTTC.

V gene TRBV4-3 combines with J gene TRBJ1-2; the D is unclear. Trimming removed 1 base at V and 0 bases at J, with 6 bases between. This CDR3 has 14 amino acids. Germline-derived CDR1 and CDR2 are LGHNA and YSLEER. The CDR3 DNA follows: TGCGCCAGCAGCCAAGCTCGTGCTAACTATGGCTACACCTTC. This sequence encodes CASSQARANYGYTF.

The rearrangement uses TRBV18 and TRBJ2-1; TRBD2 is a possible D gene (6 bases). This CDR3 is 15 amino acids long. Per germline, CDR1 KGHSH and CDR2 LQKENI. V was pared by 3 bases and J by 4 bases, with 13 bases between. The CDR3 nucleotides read TGTGCCAGCTCACCTAGCGGAGGACCTTACAATGAGCAGTTCTTC. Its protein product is CASSPSGGPYNEQFF.

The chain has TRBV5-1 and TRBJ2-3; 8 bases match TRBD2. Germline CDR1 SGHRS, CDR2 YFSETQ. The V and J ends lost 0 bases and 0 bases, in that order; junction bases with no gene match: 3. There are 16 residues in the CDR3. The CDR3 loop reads CASSLVTSASTDTQYF. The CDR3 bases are TGCGCCAGCAGCTTGGTGACTAGCGCTAGCACAGATACGCAGTATTTT.

The CDR3 bases are TGCGCCAGCAGCCAAGATCTTGGGGGCGGAAGTGGCACTGAAGCTTTCTTT. This sequence encodes CASSQDLGGGSGTEAFF. The rearrangement joins TRBV4-3 to TRBJ1-1, with D maybe TRBD1 (6 bases). The V and J ends lost 0 bases and 4 bases respectively, with 18 bases between them. The germline CDR1 and CDR2 sequences are LGHNA and YSLEER. This CDR3 comprises 17 residues.

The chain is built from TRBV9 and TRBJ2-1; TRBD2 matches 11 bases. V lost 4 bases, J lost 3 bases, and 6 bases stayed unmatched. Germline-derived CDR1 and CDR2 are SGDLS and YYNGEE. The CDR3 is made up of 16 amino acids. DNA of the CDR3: TGTGCCAGCAGCACTACTAGCGGGAGACACTACAATGAGCAGTTCTTC. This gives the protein CASSTTSGRHYNEQFF.

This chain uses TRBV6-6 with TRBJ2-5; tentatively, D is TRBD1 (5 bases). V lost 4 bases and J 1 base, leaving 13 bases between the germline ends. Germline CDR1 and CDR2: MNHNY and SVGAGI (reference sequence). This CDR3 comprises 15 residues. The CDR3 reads CASSFSDNLQETQYF. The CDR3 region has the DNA TGTGCCAGCAGTTTCTCGGACAACCTCCAAGAGACCCAGTACTTC.

The CDR3: CASSLGLAPDTQYF. CDR3 nucleotide sequence: TGTGCCAGCAGTTTGGGACTAGCGCCAGATACGCAGTATTTT. The chain couples TRBV27 to TRBJ2-3, with 10 bases aligning to TRBD2. This CDR3 comprises 14 residues. Germline loops: CDR1 MNHEY, CDR2 SMNVEV (reference sequence). V gave up 3 bases and J gave up 4 bases; unmatched junction bases: 1.

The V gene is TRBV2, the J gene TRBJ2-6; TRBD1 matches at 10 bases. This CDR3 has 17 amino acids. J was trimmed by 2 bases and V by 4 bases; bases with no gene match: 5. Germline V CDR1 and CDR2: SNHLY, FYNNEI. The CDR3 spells CASSGWDRGTGANVLTF. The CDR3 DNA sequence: TGTGCCAGCAGTGGGTGGGACAGGGGAACTGGGGCCAACGTCCTGACTTTC.

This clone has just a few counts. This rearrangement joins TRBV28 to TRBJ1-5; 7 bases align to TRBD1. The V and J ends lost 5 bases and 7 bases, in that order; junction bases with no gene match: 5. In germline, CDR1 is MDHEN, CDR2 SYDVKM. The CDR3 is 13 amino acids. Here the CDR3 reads CASSRVRGQPQHF. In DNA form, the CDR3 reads TGTGCCAGCAGTAGGGTCAGGGGGCAGCCCCAGCATTTT.

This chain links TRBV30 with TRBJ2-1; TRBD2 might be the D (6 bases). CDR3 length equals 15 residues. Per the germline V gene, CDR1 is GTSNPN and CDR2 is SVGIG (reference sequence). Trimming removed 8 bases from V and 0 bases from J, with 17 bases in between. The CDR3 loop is CATSSGPSSYNEQFF. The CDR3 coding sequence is TGTGCCACTTCCAGCGGGCCCTCCTCCTACAATGAGCAGTTCTTC.

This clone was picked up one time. The CDR3 reads CASSQPAGRDGYTF. CDR3 coding DNA: TGCGCCAGCAGCCAACCCGCCGGGCGGGATGGCTACACCTTC. The V and J genes are TRBV4-1 and TRBJ1-2; D ambiguous. From germline, CDR1 is MGHRA and CDR2 YSYEKL. This CDR3 has 14 residues. Between the trimmed V and J ends, which lost 2 bases and 6 bases, there was a span of 13 bases.

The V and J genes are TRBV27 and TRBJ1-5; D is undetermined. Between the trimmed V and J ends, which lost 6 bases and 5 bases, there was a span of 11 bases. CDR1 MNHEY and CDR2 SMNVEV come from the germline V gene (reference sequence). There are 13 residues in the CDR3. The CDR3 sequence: CASRASPHQPQHF. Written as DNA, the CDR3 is TGTGCCAGCAGGGCATCCCCCCATCAGCCCCAGCATTTT.

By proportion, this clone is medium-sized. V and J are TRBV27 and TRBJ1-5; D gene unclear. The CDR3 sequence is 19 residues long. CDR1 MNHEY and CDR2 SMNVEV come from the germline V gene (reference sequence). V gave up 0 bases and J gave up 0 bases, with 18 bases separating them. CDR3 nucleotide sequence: TGTGCCAGCAGTTTATCCCTAAAAAAGACCCTAGATAGCAATCAGCCCCAGCATTTT. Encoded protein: CASSLSLKKTLDSNQPQHF.

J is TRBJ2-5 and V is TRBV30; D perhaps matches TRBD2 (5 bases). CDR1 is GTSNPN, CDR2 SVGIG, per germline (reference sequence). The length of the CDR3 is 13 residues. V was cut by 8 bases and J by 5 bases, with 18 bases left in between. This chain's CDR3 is CAGGLGVGETQYF. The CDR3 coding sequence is TGTGCCGGCGGGCTAGGCGTAGGGGAGACCCAGTACTTC.

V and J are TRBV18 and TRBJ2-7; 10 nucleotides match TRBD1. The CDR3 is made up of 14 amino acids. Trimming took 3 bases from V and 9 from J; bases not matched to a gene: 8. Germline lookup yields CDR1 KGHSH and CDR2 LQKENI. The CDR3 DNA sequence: TGTGCCAGCTCACCCGGGACAGGGGAGTACCTGCAGTACTTC. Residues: CASSPGTGEYLQYF. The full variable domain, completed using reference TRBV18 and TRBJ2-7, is NAGVMQNPRHLVRRRGQEARLRCSPMKGHSHVYWYRQLPEEGLKFMVYLQKENIIDESGMPKERFSAEFPKEGPSILRIQQVVRGDSAAYFCASSPGTGEYLQYFGPGTRLTVT.

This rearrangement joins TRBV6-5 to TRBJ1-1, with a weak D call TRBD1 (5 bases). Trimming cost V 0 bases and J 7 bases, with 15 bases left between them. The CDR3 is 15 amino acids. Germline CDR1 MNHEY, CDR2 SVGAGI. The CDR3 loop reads CASSYSGMGGIEAFF. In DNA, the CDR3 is TGTGCCAGCAGTTACTCCGGTATGGGGGGTATTGAAGCTTTCTTT.

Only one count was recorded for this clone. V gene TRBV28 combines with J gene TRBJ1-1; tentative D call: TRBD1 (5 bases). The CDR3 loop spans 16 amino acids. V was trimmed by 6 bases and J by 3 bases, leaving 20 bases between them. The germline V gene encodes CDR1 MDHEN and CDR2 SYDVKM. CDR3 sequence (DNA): TGTGCCAGCAGGCCGTGGCGGGGCCCGCAGGACACTGAAGCTTTCTTT. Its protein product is CASRPWRGPQDTEAFF. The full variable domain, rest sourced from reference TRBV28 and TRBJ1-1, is DVKVTQSSRYLVKRTGEKVFLECVQDMDHENMFWYRQDPGLGLRLIYFSYDVKMKEKGDIPEGYSVSREKKERFSLILESASTNQTSMYLCASRPWRGPQDTEAFFGQGTRLTVV.